The clone carrying this T cell receptor (beta chain) was seen at least ten times. Its antigen is currently unknown. V was pared by 0 bases and J by 6 bases, with 12 bases between. CDR3 length equals 15 residues. CDR1 is MGHRA, CDR2 YSYEKL, per germline. TCR beta CDR3 region amplification was performed from RNA transcripts. TCR CDR3 underwent first-round RT-PCR with the HTBI primer set. TCRdb re-analysed the multiplex PCR reads in MiXCR, keeping a single row per CDR3 protein. The table lists 530,000 or so distinct CDR3 sequences, about 24% of them singletons. The sample is drawn from a study of T cells in Graves' hyperthyroidism and ophthalmopathy. Study-wide results and caveats: Blood also contained most expanded thyroid clonotypes above 0.001.

The sequence was obtained from a woman in her thirties with Graves' ophthalmopathy. The V gene is TRBV4-1, the J gene TRBJ1-5; D is possibly TRBD1 (5 bases). Sequenced: blood. The DNA of the CDR3 is TGCGCCAGCAGCCAAGAGGACCAGGGTGGTCAGCCCCAGCATTTT. Translating gives CASSQEDQGGQPQHF.